This T cell receptor (beta chain) was captured in a study of T cells in Graves' hyperthyroidism and ophthalmopathy. This clonotype occurred many times. Newly diagnosed patients aged 18 to 65 had hyperthyroidism of under 2 months' duration. Clinical symptoms, serum thyroxine, TRAb, thyroid ultrasound and orbital computed tomography informed diagnoses. From RNA transcripts, TCR beta CDR3 regions were amplified. First-round RT-PCR targeting the TCR CDR3 was performed with the HTBI primer set. MiXCR, run by TCRdb on the multiplex PCR reads, gives a single entry per CDR3 protein. The sample includes 350,000 to 400,000 distinct CDR3 sequences, roughly 19% of them seen just once. Germline V lookup: CDR1 MNHNS, CDR2 SASEGT. The CDR3 sequence is 13 residues long. V lost 10 bases and J 5 bases, leaving 18 bases between the germline ends.

Input material: blood. The source of this sequence is a woman aged 18 to 35 with Graves' hyperthyroidism. The genes are TRBV6-1 and TRBJ2-7; D is possibly TRBD1 (5 bases). The DNA for the CDR3 is TGTGCCACTGGACAAACCAGTGTCAACGAGCAGTACTTC. Its protein is CATGQTSVNEQYF.